This TCR beta chain stems from a study of blood T cell repertoires in COVID-19. Across the study: COVID-19 samples, acute and convalescent, were from the United States, Italy and Spain. PBMCs, B-cell-depleted T cells, or T cells provided the cDNA or gDNA that made up the material.

Trimming cost V 0 bases and J 5 bases, with 7 bases left between them. CDR1 is MNHEY and CDR2 is SMNVEV in the germline V gene (reference sequence). This CDR3 contains 13 residues. The study recruited people aged about 18 to 90 years across roughly 25 US areas. Two negative PCRs, clearance, or symptom resolution were required of recovered Cohort 3 donors. Method: immunoSEQ multiplex PCR; TCRdb's copy keeps in-frame clones and lacks some. The repertoire holds roughly 320,000 clones, with about nine tenths as singletons. This receptor was identified in a man aged 25 to 40 who had recovered from COVID-19. This chain uses TRBV27 with TRBJ2-5; D remains ambiguous. Sequencing was done on a sample of PBMCs or T cells enriched from blood (not recorded which). The CDR3 loop is CASSLSSWETQYF. The DNA of the CDR3 is TGTGCCAGCAGTTTATCTAGCTGGGAGACCCAGTACTTC.